This TCR beta chain was captured in a study of blood T cell repertoires in COVID-19. Study as a whole: PBMCs, B-cell-depleted T cells, or T cells provided the cDNA or gDNA that made up the material.

This CDR3 contains 11 residues. The J segment lost 5 bases and the V segment lost 10 bases, leaving 4 bases of the junction unmatched. Germline CDR1 is SEHNR and CDR2 is FQNEAQ (reference sequence). Per the original methods: It was from reference gene primer amplification that nucleated cell counts were estimated. Assay used: immunoSEQ multiplex PCR; TCRdb lists only in-frame clones, some missing. For V, J and clone size, that table is used; D and trimming come from the DNA. The sample holds hundreds of thousands of clones, just under 90% seen once. This clonotype originated in a woman younger than 30 with acute or convalescent COVID-19. Sequencing was carried out using peripheral blood. The J gene is TRBJ2-7, the V gene TRBV7-9, with 8 nucleotides matching TRBD1. CDR3 in amino acids: CATQQGDEQYF. In nucleotides, the CDR3 is TGTGCCACCCAACAGGGGGACGAGCAGTACTTC.